This T cell receptor (beta chain) was captured in a study of response to subunit inactivated influenza vaccine. Whole-study findings and limits: Each seasonal influenza vaccination, the authors suggested, recruits few new T cells.

TCRdb called the RT-PCR reads again in MiXCR, with one record for every CDR3 protein. This table holds around 650,000 distinct CDR3 sequences, approximately 15% found once. In this sample, this clonotype turned up a few times. Its antigen is currently unknown. Trimming removed 0 bases at V and 3 bases at J, with 9 bases between. Germline V lookup: CDR1 MNHEY, CDR2 SVGAGI. The CDR3 covers 14 residues. The TCR was taken from a man over 45 who received an inactivated influenza vaccine. The material was PBMCs from blood, obtained 12 days after vaccination. The rearrangement joins TRBV6-5 to TRBJ2-7; D is uncertain. The DNA for the CDR3 is TGTGCCAGCAGTTACTCGGCAGCCTACTACGAGCAGTACTTC. Protein sequence: CASSYSAAYYEQYF.